Below are 9 T cell receptor beta chains sequenced from a single sample in a study of blood T cell repertoires in COVID-19. Produced via immunoSEQ multiplex PCR; TCRdb's table is partial and in-frame only. The data show 150,000 to 200,000 clones, about three quarters seen once. Sequencing input: peripheral blood. The receptors here all came from a woman older than 75 with COVID-19, enrolled during active disease.

This clone was seen just once. The V and J genes are TRBV29-1 and TRBJ2-4; 7 nucleotides line up with TRBD1. The V gene's germline CDR1 is SQVTM and CDR2 ANQGSEA. Unmatched junction bases numbered 8, after V lost 3 bases and J lost 0 bases. The CDR3 is 16 amino acids. CDR3: CSVDIQGKLAKNIQYF. Here the CDR3 DNA reads TGCAGCGTTGATATACAGGGGAAATTAGCCAAAAACATTCAGTACTTC.

The CDR3 sequence: CASSQGAGVYETQYF. In DNA, the CDR3 is TGTGCCAGCAGCCAAGGCGCGGGAGTCTATGAGACCCAGTACTTC. This sequence joins TRBV14 and TRBJ2-5, with TRBD2 matching over 7 bases. The CDR3 is 15 residues long. The germline V gene encodes CDR1 SGHDN and CDR2 FVKESK. V lost 1 base and J lost 5; bases outside the gene matches: 7.

The chain employs TRBV3-1 (or the pseudogene TRBV3-2) and TRBJ2-4; D ambiguous. The CDR3 length is 18 residues. The V end was cut by 0 bases, the J end by 0 bases, with 15 bases between. Germline CDR1 and CDR2: LGHDT and YNNKEL (reference sequence). The CDR3 DNA follows: TGTGCCAGCAGCCAAGATGTGCCCAGCGTACTAGCCAAAAACATTCAGTACTTC. Translation: CASSQDVPSVLAKNIQYF.

The genes are TRBV11-3 and TRBJ2-3; TRBD1 is a possible D gene (5 bases). CDR1 is SGHNT, CDR2 YENEEA, per germline. This CDR3 has 13 amino acids. V gave up 3 bases and J gave up 3 bases, with 7 bases separating them. CDR3 loop: CASSFRQTDTQYF. In DNA form, the CDR3 reads TGTGCCAGCAGCTTTCGACAGACAGATACGCAGTATTTT.

The rearrangement links TRBV29-1 to TRBJ1-2; a possible D gene is TRBD1 (5 bases). Trimming took off 7 bases at V and 4 bases at J, with 16 bases between the two ends. The germline V gene encodes CDR1 SQVTM and CDR2 ANQGSEA. This CDR3 contains 13 residues. This CDR3 is CSARPQGGYGYTF. CDR3 nucleotide sequence: TGCAGCGCACGACCGCAGGGTGGCTATGGCTACACCTTC.

The chain has TRBV29-1 and TRBJ2-1; D may be TRBD1 (5 bases). Germline V gives CDR1 SQVTM, CDR2 ANQGSEA. The V gene lost 6 bases and the J gene lost 5 bases, with 5 bases spanning the gap. The CDR3 covers 10 residues. The CDR3 loop is CSVQDNEQFF. The CDR3 DNA is TGCAGCGTACAGGACAATGAGCAGTTCTTC.

The CDR3 here is CASSDEGADTEAFF. The CDR3, as DNA: TGTGCCAGCAGTGACGAGGGGGCTGACACTGAAGCTTTCTTT. The J gene is TRBJ1-1, the V gene TRBV2, with 7 positions matching TRBD1. This CDR3 has 14 amino acids. The trim removed 3 bases at V and 3 bases at J, leaving 4 bases unmatched. Germline V gene lookup returns CDR1 SNHLY and CDR2 FYNNEI.

The V and J genes are TRBV5-1 and TRBJ2-7; the D gene is possibly TRBD1 (6 bases). The ends were cut back, 2 bases at V and 2 bases at J, with 14 bases in the middle. CDR3 size: 15 residues. Per the germline V gene, CDR1 is SGHRS and CDR2 is YFSETQ. The CDR3 loop reads CASSLEQGLAYEQYF. The CDR3 DNA follows: TGCGCCAGCAGCTTAGAACAGGGTCTCGCCTACGAGCAGTACTTC. Filled out from reference TRBV5-1 and TRBJ2-7, the complete variable domain reads KAGVTQTPRYLIKTRGQQVTLSCSPISGHRSVSWYQQTPGQGLQFLFEYFSETQRNKGNFPGRFSGRQFSNSRSEMNVSTLELGDSALYLCASSLEQGLAYEQYFGPGTRLTVT.

This clone was seen once. V and J are TRBV21-1 and TRBJ1-5. TRBV21-1 has pseudogene status. The CDR3 totals 19 residues. The CDR3 loop is CASSKALSEGGRTEEPQHF. CDR3 DNA sequence: TGTGCCAGCAGCAAAGCGCTCAGTGAGGGCGGGAGGACCGAGGAGCCCCAGCATTTT.